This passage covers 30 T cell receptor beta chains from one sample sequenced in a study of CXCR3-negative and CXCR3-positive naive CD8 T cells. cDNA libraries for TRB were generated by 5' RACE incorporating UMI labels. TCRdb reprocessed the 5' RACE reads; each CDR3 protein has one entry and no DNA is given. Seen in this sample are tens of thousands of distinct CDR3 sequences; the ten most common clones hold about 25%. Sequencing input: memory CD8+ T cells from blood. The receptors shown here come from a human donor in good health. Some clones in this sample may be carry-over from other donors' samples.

CDR3 loop: CASSQAETSGSYEQYF. The V and J genes are TRBV4-2 and TRBJ2-7; TCRdb's D gene call, TRBD2, goes unchecked for lack of DNA. This CDR3 contains 16 residues. Germline values: CDR1 LGHNA, CDR2 YNFKEQ.

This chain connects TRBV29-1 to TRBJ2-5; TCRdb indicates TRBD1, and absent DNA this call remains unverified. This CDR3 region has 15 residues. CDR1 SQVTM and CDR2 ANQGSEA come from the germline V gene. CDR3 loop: CSVEDLGDREETQYF. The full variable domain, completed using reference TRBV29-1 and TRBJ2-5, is SAVISQKPSRDICQRGTSLTIQCQVDSQVTMMFWYRQQPGQSLTLIATANQGSEATYESGFVIDKFPISRPNLTFSTLTVSNMSPEDSSIYLCSVEDLGDREETQYFGPGTRLLVL.

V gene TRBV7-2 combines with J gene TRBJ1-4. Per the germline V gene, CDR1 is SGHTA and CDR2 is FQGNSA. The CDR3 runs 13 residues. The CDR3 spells CASSLRRSEKLFF.

CDR3 loop: CASQKPGLNSGRNSPLHF. This chain joins TRBV28 and TRBJ1-6. This CDR3 region has 18 residues. The germline CDR1 and CDR2 sequences are MDHEN and SYDVKM.

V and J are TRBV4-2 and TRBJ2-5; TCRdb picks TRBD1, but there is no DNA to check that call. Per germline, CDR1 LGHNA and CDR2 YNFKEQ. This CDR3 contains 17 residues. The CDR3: CASSQDPRGGSQETQYF.

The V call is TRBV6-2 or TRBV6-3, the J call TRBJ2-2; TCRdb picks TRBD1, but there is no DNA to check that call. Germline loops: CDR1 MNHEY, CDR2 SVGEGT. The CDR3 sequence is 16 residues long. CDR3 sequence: CASSYEGEFNTGELFF.

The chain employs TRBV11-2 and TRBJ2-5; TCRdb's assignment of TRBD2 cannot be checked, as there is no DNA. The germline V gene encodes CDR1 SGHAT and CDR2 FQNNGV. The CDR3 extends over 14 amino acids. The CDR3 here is CASSLETSWDEQFF.

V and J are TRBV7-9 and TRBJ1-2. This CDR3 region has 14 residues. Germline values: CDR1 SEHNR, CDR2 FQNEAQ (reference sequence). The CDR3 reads CASSDLVDPNGYTF.

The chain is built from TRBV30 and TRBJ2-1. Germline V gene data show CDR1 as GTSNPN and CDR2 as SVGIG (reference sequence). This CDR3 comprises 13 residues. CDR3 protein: CAWRTSSYNEQFF. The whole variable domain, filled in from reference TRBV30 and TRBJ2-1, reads SQTIHQWPATLVQPVGSPLSLECTVEGTSNPNLYWYRQAAGRGLQLLFYSVGIGQISSEVPQNLSASRPQDRQFILSSKKLLLSDSGFYLCAWRTSSYNEQFFGPGTRLTVL.

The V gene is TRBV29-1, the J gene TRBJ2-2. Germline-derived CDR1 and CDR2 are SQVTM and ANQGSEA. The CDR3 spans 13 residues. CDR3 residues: CSVDLLGSGELFF.

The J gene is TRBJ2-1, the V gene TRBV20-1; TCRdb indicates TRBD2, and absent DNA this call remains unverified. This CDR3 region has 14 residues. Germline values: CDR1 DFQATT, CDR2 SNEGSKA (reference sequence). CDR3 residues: CSARTSRRVDEQFF.

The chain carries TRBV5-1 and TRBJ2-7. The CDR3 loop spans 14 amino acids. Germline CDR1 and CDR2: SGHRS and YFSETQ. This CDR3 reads CASSSGQGIYEQYF.

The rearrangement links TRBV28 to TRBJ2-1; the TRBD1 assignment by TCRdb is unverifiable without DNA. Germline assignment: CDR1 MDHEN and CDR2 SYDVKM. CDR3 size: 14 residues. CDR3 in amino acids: CASRGQVLANEQFF.

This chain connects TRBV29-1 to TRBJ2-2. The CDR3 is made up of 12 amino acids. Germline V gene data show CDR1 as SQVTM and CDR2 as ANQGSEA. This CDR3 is CSVATGTGELFF.

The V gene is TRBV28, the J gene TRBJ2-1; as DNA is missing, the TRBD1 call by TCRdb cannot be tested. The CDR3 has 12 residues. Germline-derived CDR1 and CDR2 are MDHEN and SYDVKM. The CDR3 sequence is CASSATGSPQFF.

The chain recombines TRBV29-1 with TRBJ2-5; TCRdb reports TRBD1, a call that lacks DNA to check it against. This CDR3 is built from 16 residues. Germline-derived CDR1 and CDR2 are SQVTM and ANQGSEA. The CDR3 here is CSVPVAGAPKKETQYF.

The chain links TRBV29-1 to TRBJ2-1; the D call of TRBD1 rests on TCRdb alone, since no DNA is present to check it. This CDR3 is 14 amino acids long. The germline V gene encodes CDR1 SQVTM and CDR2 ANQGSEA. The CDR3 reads CSVVRRDGGDEQFF.

CDR3 amino acids: CASSLTGEQETQYF. This chain uses TRBV13 with TRBJ2-5; there is no DNA to check the TCRdb D call of TRBD1. The germline V gene has CDR1 PRHDT and CDR2 FYEKMQ (reference sequence). The CDR3 loop spans 14 amino acids.

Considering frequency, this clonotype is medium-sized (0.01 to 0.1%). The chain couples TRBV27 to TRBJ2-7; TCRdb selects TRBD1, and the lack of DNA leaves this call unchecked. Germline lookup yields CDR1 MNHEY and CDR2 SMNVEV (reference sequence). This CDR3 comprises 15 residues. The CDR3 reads CASSPYRVKMDEQYF.

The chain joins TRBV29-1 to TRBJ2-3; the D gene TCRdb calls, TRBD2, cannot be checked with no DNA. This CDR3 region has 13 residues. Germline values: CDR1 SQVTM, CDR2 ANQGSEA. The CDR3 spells CSVLGALTDTQYF.

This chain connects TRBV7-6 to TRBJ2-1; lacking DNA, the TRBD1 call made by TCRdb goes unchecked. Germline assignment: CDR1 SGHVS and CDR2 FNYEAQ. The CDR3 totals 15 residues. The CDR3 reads CASSLEAGPYNEQFF.

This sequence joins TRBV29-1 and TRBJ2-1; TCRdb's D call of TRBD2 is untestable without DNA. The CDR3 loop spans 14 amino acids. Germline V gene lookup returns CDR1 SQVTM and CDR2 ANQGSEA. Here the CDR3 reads CSVRSGPSYNEQFF.

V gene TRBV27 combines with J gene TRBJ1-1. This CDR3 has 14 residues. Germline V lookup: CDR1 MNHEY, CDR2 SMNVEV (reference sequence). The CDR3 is CASSFRPENTEAFF.

This CDR3 is CASSPLAGGRPDTQYF. This chain connects TRBV6-4 to TRBJ2-3; the TCRdb D gene call, TRBD2, has no DNA to confirm it. Germline lookup yields CDR1 MRHNA and CDR2 SNTAGT. The CDR3 loop spans 16 amino acids.

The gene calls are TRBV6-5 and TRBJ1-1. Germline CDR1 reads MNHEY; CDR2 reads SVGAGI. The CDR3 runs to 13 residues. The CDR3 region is CASSPTWNTEAFF.

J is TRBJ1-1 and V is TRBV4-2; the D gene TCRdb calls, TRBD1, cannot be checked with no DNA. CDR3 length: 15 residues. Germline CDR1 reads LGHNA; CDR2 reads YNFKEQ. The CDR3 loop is CASSQEPGTNTEAFF.

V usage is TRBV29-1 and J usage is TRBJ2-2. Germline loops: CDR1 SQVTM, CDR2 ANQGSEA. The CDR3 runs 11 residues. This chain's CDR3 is CSVVLQGELFF.

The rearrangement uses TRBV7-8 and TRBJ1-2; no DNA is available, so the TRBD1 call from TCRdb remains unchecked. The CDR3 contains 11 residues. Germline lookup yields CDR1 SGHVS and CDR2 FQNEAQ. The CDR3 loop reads CASSMGGGYTF.

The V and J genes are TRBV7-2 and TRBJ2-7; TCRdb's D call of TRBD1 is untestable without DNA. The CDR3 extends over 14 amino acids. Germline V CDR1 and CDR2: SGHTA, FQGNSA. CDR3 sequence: CASSGLGQPSEQYF.

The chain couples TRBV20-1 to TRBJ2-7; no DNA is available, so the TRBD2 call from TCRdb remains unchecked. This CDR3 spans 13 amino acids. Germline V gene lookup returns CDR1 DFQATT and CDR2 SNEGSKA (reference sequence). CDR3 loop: CSARVSGDYEQYF.